This T cell receptor beta chain was sequenced in a study of CD8 T cells in ankylosing spondylitis. The sample holds a few counts of this clonotype. The antigen remains unidentified. TCR beta libraries were made by quantitative 5'-RACE with molecular barcodes. TCRdb re-called the 5' RACE reads with MiXCR, one entry per CDR3 protein. The sample lists approximately 220,000 distinct CDR3 sequences, 20% to 30% occurring once. Study-wide findings and caveats: According to the report, clones linked to the disease were significantly enriched in matched synovial fluid samples taken from ankylosing spondylitis patients. The study identified a TCR beta motif of seven or eight highly homologous variants that appeared characteristic of ankylosing spondylitis blood.

This TCR derives from a male donor with ankylosing spondylitis or in good health (not recorded which). Material for sequencing was blood, either unsorted or a sorted T cell fraction (not recorded which).

For the CDR3, the DNA is TGCAGCGTTGAGAGGGACAGGGGGCGCAACGAGCAGTACTTC. This sequence encodes CSVERDRGRNEQYF. This rearrangement joins TRBV29-1 to TRBJ2-7, with 12 bases identical to TRBD1. The CDR3 covers 14 residues. The trim removed 3 bases at V and 5 bases at J, leaving 5 bases unmatched. Germline loops: CDR1 SQVTM, CDR2 ANQGSEA.